The clone carrying this T cell receptor beta chain was observed a single time. The CDR3 consists of 13 residues. Germline CDR1 MRHNA, CDR2 SNTAGT. Trimming shortened V by 5 bases and J by 3 bases, and 10 bases separated the two germline ends. The sample is drawn from a study of blood T cell repertoires in COVID-19. Method: immunoSEQ multiplex PCR; TCRdb's copy keeps in-frame clones and lacks some. The sample consists of about 61,000 clones, 87% of them appearing once. Sequenced: peripheral blood. The TCR was taken from a man aged 60 to 69 with acute or convalescent COVID-19. This sequence joins TRBV6-4 and TRBJ1-1, with a tentative D call TRBD1 (6 bases). For the CDR3, the DNA is TGTGCCAGCAGTCCCGACAGGTACACTGAAGCTTTCTTT. This gives the protein CASSPDRYTEAFF.